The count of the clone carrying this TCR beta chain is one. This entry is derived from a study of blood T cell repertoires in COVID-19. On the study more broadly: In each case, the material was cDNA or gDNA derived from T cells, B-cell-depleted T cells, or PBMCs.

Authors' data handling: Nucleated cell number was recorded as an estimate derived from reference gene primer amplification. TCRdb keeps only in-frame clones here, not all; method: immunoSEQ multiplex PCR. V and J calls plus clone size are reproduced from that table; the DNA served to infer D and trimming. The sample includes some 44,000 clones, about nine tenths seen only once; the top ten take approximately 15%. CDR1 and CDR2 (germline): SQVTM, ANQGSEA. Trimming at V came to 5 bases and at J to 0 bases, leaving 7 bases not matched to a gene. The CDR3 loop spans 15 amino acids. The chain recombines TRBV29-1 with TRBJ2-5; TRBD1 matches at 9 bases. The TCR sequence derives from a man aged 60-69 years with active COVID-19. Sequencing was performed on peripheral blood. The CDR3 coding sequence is TGCAGCGTTAACTTTTGGGACAGGGACCAAGAGACCCAGTACTTC. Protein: CSVNFWDRDQETQYF.